One T cell receptor (beta chain) is described in this entry. The target antigen is unknown. This may stem from a read error, because a much larger clone lies one nucleotide away. This specimen comes from a study of T cells in Graves' hyperthyroidism and ophthalmopathy. Stability of Graves' hyperthyroidism was defined as absent ophthalmopathy progression within 18 months. TCR beta CDR3 region amplification was performed from RNA transcripts. An initial round of RT-PCR targeting the TCR CDR3 relied on the HTBI primer set. TCRdb ran MiXCR on the multiplex PCR reads and lists one entry per CDR3 protein. Here the sample spans around 480,000 distinct CDR3 sequences, roughly an eighth being singletons. The CDR3 is made up of 13 amino acids. The germline V gene has CDR1 LNHNV and CDR2 YYDKDF (reference sequence). Study observations and caveats: A 13 V-J signature model discriminated ophthalmopathy versus stable hyperthyroidism. Most expanded thyroid clonotypes above 0.001 recurred in blood. The model predicted ophthalmopathy a median approximately six months before onset.

Material: blood. The rearrangement joins TRBV15 to TRBJ2-1; maybe TRBD1 (6 bases). Matching the DNA end better, TRBJ2-7 makes the J call doubtful. The receptor was isolated from a woman aged 18-29 years with Graves' hyperthyroidism. In DNA, the CDR3 is TGTGCCACCAGCAGAGATCGGGACAATGAGCAGTACTTC. This translates into CATSRDRDNEQYF.